This entry describes one T cell receptor beta chain. As yet, its antigen is unknown. The data belong to a study of blood T cells in healthy people across ages. Study results and caveats: Age showed a roughly linear inverse relationship with TCR beta diversity per million T cells.

A second PCR, run for about 7 to 11 cycles, used a sample-barcoded 5' primer plus a J-beta primer mix. Template switching added a 12-random-nucleotide identifier to every cDNA molecule. Every sample returned 2.5 million or more CDR3-containing paired-end reads. TCRdb redid the calling of the 5' RACE reads with MiXCR, one entry per CDR3 protein. The table includes around 900,000 distinct CDR3 sequences, roughly half detected once. This CDR3 is 12 amino acids long. V was pared by 6 bases and J by 7 bases, with 9 bases between. This TCR was recovered from a woman aged 60-75 years in good health. Source material: blood. The chain carries TRBV12-3 or TRBV12-4 and TRBJ2-2; no definite D call. The CDR3 spells CASRAHGGELFF. The CDR3 nucleotides read TGTGCCAGCAGGGCCCACGGCGGGGAGCTGTTTTTT.